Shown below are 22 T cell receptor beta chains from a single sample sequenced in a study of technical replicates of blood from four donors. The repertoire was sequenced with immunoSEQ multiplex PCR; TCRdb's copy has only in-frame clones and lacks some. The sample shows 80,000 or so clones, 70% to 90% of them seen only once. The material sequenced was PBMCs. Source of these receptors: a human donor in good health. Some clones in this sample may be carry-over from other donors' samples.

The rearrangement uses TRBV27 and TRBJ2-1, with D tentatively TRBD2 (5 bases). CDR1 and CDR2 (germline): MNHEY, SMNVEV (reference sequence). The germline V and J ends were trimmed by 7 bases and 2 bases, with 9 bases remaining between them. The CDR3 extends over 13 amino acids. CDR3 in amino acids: CASTSGAYNEQFF. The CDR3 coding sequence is TGTGCCAGCACCTCCGGGGCCTACAATGAGCAGTTCTTC.

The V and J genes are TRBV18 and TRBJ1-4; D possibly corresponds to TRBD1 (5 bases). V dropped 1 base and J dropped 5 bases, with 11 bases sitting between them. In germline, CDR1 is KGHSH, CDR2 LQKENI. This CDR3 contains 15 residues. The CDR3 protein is CASSPLQGRNEKLFF. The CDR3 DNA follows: TGTGCCAGCTCACCACTCCAGGGCCGAAATGAAAAACTGTTTTTT. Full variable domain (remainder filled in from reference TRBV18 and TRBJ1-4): NAGVMQNPRHLVRRRGQEARLRCSPMKGHSHVYWYRQLPEEGLKFMVYLQKENIIDESGMPKERFSAEFPKEGPSILRIQQVVRGDSAAYFCASSPLQGRNEKLFFGSGTQLSVL.

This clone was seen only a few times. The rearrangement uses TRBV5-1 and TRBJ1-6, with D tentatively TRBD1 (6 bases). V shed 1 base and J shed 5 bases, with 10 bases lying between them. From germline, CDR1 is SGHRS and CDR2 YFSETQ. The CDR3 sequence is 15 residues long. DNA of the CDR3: TGCGCCAGCAGCTTGCTGGGACACGATAATTCACCCCTCCACTTT. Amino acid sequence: CASSLLGHDNSPLHF.

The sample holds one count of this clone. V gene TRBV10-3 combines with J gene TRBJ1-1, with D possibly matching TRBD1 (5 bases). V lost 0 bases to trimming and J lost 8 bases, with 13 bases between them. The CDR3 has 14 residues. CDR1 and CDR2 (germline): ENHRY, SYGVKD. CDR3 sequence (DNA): TGTGCCATCAGTGAGTCGGGGGGTCCCGCAGAAGCTTTCTTT. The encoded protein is CAISESGGPAEAFF.

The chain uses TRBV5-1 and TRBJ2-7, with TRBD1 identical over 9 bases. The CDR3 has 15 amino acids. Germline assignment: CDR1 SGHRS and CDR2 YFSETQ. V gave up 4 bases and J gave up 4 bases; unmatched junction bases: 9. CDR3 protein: CASSPSGTGLYEQYF. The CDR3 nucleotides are TGCGCCAGCAGCCCCTCCGGGACAGGGTTATACGAGCAGTACTTC. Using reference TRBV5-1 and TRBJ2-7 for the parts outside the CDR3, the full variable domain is KAGVTQTPRYLIKTRGQQVTLSCSPISGHRSVSWYQQTPGQGLQFLFEYFSETQRNKGNFPGRFSGRQFSNSRSEMNVSTLELGDSALYLCASSPSGTGLYEQYFGPGTRLTVT.

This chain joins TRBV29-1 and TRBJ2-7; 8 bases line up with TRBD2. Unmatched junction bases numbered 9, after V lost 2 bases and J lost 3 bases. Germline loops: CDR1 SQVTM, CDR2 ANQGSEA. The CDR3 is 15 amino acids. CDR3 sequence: CSVEKMGSGSYEQYF. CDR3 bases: TGCAGCGTTGAAAAAATGGGAAGCGGGAGCTACGAGCAGTACTTC.

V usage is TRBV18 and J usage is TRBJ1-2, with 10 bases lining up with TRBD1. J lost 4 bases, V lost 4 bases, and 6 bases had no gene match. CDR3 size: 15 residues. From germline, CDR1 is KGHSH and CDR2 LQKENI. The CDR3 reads CASSQTGGESYGYTF. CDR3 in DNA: TGTGCCAGCTCACAGACAGGGGGCGAGAGCTATGGCTACACCTTC.

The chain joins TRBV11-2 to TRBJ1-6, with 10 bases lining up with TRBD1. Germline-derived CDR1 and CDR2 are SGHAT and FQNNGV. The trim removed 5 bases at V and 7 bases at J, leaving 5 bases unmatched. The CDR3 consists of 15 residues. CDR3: CASSLGGQGNSPLHF. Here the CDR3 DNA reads TGTGCCAGCAGCCTAGGGGGACAGGGGAATTCACCCCTCCACTTT.

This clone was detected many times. The DNA for the CDR3 is TGCAGTGCTAGTGTTGCGAACATTCAGTACTTC. Amino acid sequence: CSASVANIQYF. This rearrangement joins TRBV20-1 to TRBJ2-4; no firm D call. The CDR3 consists of 11 residues. The V end was cut by 3 bases, the J end by 7 bases, with 7 bases between. The germline V gene has CDR1 DFQATT and CDR2 SNEGSKA (reference sequence).

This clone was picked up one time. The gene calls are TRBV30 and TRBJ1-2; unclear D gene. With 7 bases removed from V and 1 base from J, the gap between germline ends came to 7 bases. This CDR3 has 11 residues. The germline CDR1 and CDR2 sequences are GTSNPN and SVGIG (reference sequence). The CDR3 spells CASHNNYGYTF. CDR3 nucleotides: TGTGCCTCACATAATAACTATGGCTACACCTTC.

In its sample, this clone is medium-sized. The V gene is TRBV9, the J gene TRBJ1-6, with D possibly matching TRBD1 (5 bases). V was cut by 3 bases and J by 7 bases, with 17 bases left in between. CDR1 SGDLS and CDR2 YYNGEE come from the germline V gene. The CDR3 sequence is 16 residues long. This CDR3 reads CASSAPGGSKNSPLHF. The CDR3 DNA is TGTGCCAGCAGCGCTCCCGGGGGTTCCAAGAATTCACCCCTCCACTTT.

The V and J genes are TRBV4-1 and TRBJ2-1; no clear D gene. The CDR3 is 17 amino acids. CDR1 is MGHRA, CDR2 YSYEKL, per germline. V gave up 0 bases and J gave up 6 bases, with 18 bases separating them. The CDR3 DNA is TGCGCCAGCAGCCAAGATTCCCAGGCCATGATTATCAATGAGCAGTTCTTC. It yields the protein CASSQDSQAMIINEQFF.

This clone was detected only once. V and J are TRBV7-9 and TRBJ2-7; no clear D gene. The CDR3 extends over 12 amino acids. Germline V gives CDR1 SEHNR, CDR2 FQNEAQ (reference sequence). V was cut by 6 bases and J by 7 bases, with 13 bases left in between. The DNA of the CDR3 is TGTGCCAGCAGGATGAGTAGTAGAGAGCAGTACTTC. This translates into CASRMSSREQYF.

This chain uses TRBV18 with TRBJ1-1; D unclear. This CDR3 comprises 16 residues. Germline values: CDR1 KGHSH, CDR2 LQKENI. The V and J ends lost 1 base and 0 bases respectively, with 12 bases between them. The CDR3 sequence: CASSPRVGGMNTEAFF. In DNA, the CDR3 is TGTGCCAGCTCACCACGGGTAGGAGGGATGAACACTGAAGCTTTCTTT.

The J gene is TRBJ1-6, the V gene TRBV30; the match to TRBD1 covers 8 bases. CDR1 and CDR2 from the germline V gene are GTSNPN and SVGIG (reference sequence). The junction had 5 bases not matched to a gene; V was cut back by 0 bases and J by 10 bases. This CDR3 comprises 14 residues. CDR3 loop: CAWSVSTGGSPLHF. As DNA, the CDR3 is TGTGCCTGGAGTGTTTCAACAGGGGGGTCACCCCTCCACTTT.

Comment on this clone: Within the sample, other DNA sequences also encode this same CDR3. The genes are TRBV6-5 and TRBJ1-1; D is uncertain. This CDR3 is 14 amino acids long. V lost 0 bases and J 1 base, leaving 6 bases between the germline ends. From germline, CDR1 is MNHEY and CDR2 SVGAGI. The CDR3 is CASSYSGGNTEAFF. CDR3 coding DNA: TGTGCCAGCAGTTACTCTGGCGGGAACACTGAAGCTTTCTTT.

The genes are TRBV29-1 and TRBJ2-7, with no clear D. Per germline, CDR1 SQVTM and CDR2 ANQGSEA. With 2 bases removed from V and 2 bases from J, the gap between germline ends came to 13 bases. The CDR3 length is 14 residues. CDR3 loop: CSVESSVAPYEQYF. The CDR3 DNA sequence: TGCAGCGTTGAATCTTCAGTGGCCCCCTACGAGCAGTACTTC.

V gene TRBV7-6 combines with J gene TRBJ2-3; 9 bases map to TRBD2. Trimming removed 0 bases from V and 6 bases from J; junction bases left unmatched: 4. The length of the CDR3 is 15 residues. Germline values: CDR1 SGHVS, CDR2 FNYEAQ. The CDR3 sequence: CASSLARGGLDTQYF. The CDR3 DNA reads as TGTGCCAGCAGCTTAGCGCGGGGGGGCCTTGATACGCAGTATTTT.

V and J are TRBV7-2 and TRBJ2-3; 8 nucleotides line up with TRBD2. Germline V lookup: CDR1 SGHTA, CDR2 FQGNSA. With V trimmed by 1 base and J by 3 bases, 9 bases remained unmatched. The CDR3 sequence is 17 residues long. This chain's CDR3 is CASSLGGSGKWTDTQYF. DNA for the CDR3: TGTGCCAGCAGCTTAGGGGGTAGCGGGAAGTGGACAGATACGCAGTATTTT.

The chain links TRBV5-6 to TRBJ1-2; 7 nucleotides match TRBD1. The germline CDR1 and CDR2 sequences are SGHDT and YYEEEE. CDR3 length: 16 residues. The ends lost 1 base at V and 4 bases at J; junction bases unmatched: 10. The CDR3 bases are TGTGCCAGCAGCTTGTGGAGGGGGCAGTTTTTCTATGGCTACACCTTC. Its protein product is CASSLWRGQFFYGYTF.

CDR3: CASSFSTKTEAFF. Written as DNA, the CDR3 is TGTGCCAGCAGCTTTAGCACGAAGACTGAAGCTTTCTTT. This chain connects TRBV7-8 to TRBJ1-1; unclear D gene. V lost 3 bases and J lost 5, with 10 bases in between. CDR1 is SGHVS, CDR2 FQNEAQ, per germline. This CDR3 comprises 13 residues. Variable domain in full (rest from reference TRBV7-8 and TRBJ1-1): GAGVSQSPRYKVAKRGQDVALRCDPISGHVSLFWYQQALGQGPEFLTYFQNEAQLDKSGLPSDRFFAERPEGSVSTLKIQRTQQEDSAVYLCASSFSTKTEAFFGQGTRLTVV.

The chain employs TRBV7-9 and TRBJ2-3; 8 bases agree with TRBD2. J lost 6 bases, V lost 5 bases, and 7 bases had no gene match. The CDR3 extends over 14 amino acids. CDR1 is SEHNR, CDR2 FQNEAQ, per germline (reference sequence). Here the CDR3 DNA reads TGTGCCAGCAGCGACGGACTAGCTTGGGATACGCAGTATTTT. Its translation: CASSDGLAWDTQYF.